This is a list of T cell receptor beta chains from one sample in a study of blood T cells in healthy people across ages. TCRdb redid the calling of the 5' RACE reads with MiXCR, one entry per CDR3 protein. The sample consists of about 800,000 distinct CDR3 sequences, approximately 25% of them appearing once. This sample also belongs to another study, concerning T cells of mothers and their children.

Sequencing was performed on blood. The receptors originated from a boy aged 5-17 years in good health. CDR3s include the opening cysteine and the closing phenylalanine or tryptophan. D genes are given only for firm matches. Expanded clones get a size class; other rows say once, few or many, or leave the size out.

v_call	clone_size	d_call	j_call	cdr3_nt	cdr3_aa
TRBV29-1	.	.	TRBJ2-3	TGCAGCGTTGAAGAACCGCTTAGGCCAGATACGCAGTATTTT	CSVEEPLRPDTQYF
TRBV5-1	few	TRBD1	TRBJ1-6	TGCGCCAGCAGCTGGACAGGGGGGTCCTATAATTCACCCCTCCACTTT	CASSWTGGSYNSPLHF
TRBV11-2	.	TRBD2	TRBJ2-1	TGTGCTAGCAGCTTAGGTCGGACTAGCGGGCATCCGTCCTACAATGAGCAGTTCTTC	CASSLGRTSGHPSYNEQFF
TRBV27	.	.	TRBJ2-7	TGTGCCAGCAAGGTAATGCTAGCAGGATCTTCCTACGAGCAGTACTTC	CASKVMLAGSSYEQYF
TRBV20-1	.	TRBD1	TRBJ1-2	TGCAGTGCTAGACATCAGGACAGGGGGGTATATGGCTACACCTTC	CSARHQDRGVYGYTF
TRBV20-1	few	.	TRBJ2-7	TGCAGTGCTACTGCTCCGGGACGGGGAACCTACGAGCAGTACTTC	CSATAPGRGTYEQYF
TRBV5-6	many	.	TRBJ2-1	TGTGCCAGCAGCCCCTGGGTTGGGAGACGGGACAATGAGCAGTTCTTC	CASSPWVGRRDNEQFF
TRBV6-5	.	.	TRBJ2-7	TGTGCCAGCAGTTTGTATCCGGGGGCAATGAACGAGCAGTACTTC	CASSLYPGAMNEQYF
TRBV29-1	.	.	TRBJ2-1	TGCAGCGTGAAATTGGGATGGGATGAGCAGTTCTTC	CSVKLGWDEQFF
TRBV7-8	few	TRBD1	TRBJ2-2	TGTGCCAGCATAACAGAGACAGGGACGAACACCGGGGAGCTGTTTTTT	CASITETGTNTGELFF
TRBV20-1	few	.	TRBJ1-2	TGCAGTGCTAGAGATCATAGCCTGGGCATTGACTATGGCTACACCTTC	CSARDHSLGIDYGYTF
TRBV13	.	.	TRBJ1-1	TGTGCCAGCGGTTCCGGGGCGAACACTGAAGCTTTCTTT	CASGSGANTEAFF
TRBV7-9	many	.	TRBJ2-7	TGTGCCAGCAGCTACACGGGAGACTACGAGCAGTACTTC	CASSYTGDYEQYF
TRBV12-3/TRBV12-4	.	TRBD2	TRBJ2-7	TGTGCCAGCAGTTCCTTCCTAGCGGGGATCTCCTACGAGCAGTACTTC	CASSSFLAGISYEQYF
TRBV7-6	few	TRBD1	TRBJ1-4	TGTGCCAGCAGCGTGACAGGGGACGCCGATGAAAAACTGTTTTTT	CASSVTGDADEKLFF
TRBV4-1	.	TRBD2	TRBJ2-7	TGCGCCAGCAGCCGAACCGGGACTAGCAGACCCTACGAGCAGTACTTC	CASSRTGTSRPYEQYF
TRBV7-9	few	.	TRBJ2-3	TGTGCCAGCGTGACTAGGGTCGATACGCAGTATTTT	CASVTRVDTQYF
TRBV27	once	TRBD1	TRBJ1-1	TGTGCCAGCAGTCCGGGGACAGGGGGTTTCACTGAAGCTTTCTTT	CASSPGTGGFTEAFF
TRBV2	few	TRBD1	TRBJ2-3	TGTACCAGCGGCCCCGGGACAGGGGTCTTTGCTACGCAGTATTTT	CTSGPGTGVFATQYF
TRBV2	few	.	TRBJ2-1	TGTGCCAGCAGTGAAGAGAGATACAATGAGCAGTTCTTC	CASSEERYNEQFF
TRBV20-1	many	TRBD1	TRBJ1-2	TGCAGTGCTATCGATACCGGGACAGGGGATGGCTACACCTTC	CSAIDTGTGDGYTF
TRBV7-2	.	TRBD1	TRBJ2-7	TGTGCCAGCAGCTTAGCTTCGGGGTGGACAGGGCCCTACGAGCAGTACTTC	CASSLASGWTGPYEQYF
TRBV7-8	many	.	TRBJ1-5	TGTGCCAGCAGCTTAGGGGCGGGTCAGCCCCAGCATTTT	CASSLGAGQPQHF
TRBV29-1	.	TRBD2	TRBJ2-5	TGCAGCGTTGTCCCGCGGGAGGACCAAGAGACCCAGTACTTC	CSVVPREDQETQYF
TRBV7-8	.	TRBD1	TRBJ1-1	TGTGCCAGCAGCTCGGACAGGGACACTGAAGCTTTCTTT	CASSSDRDTEAFF
TRBV29-1	many	TRBD2	TRBJ2-1	TGCAGCGCCGGGACTAGCGGGAGTTTCGGTTACAATGAGCAGTTCTTC	CSAGTSGSFGYNEQFF
TRBV12-3/TRBV12-4	few	.	TRBJ1-6	TGTGCCAGCAGCGTCGTAGGGGCGAATAATTCACCCCTCCACTTT	CASSVVGANNSPLHF
TRBV15	.	.	TRBJ2-7	TGTGCCACCAGCAGACTCCGGACAGCGTTCGGCGAGCAGTACTTC	CATSRLRTAFGEQYF
TRBV4-3	.	.	TRBJ1-4	TGCGCCAGCAGCCAAGTGGGGCCAGCAACTAATGAAAAACTGTTTTTT	CASSQVGPATNEKLFF
TRBV28	few	.	TRBJ2-7	TGTGCCAGCAGCGAACCGGGACCTAGAACCTACGAGCAGTACTTC	CASSEPGPRTYEQYF
TRBV10-3	many	TRBD1	TRBJ1-4	TGTGCCATCAGTGGAGGAGGGGGCATCGAAAAACTGTTTTTT	CAISGGGGIEKLFF
TRBV21-1	.	.	TRBJ2-5	TGTGCCAGCAGCAACGAGACAGGGAAAGAGACCCAGTACTTC	CASSNETGKETQYF
TRBV3-1	few	.	TRBJ2-5	TGTGCCAGCAGCCGGGTAGCAGGAGAAACGGAGACCCAGTACTTC	CASSRVAGETETQYF
TRBV29-1	.	.	TRBJ2-2	TGCAGCGCGAACAAGGGGGTTGGGGAGCTGTTTTTT	CSANKGVGELFF
TRBV28	.	TRBD1	TRBJ1-4	TGTGCCAGCAGCCAGACAGGGGTGAATGAAAAACCGTTTTTT	CASSQTGVNEKPFF
TRBV5-1	.	TRBD2	TRBJ2-1	TGCGCCACCAGAACGGGACTAGCCAATGAGCAGTTCTTC	CATRTGLANEQFF
TRBV15	.	TRBD1	TRBJ1-2	TGTGCCACCAGCAGACCCGACAGGGGAAAAGACTACACCTTC	CATSRPDRGKDYTF
TRBV6-2/TRBV6-3	.	TRBD1	TRBJ2-6	TGTGCCAGCAAGCAGGGGGCATCTGGGGCCAACGTCCTGACTTTC	CASKQGASGANVLTF
TRBV20-1	few	TRBD2	TRBJ2-1	TGCAGTGCTTTAGCGGGGGAGAACTCCTACAATGAGCAGTTCTTC	CSALAGENSYNEQFF
TRBV12-3/TRBV12-4	few	.	TRBJ1-4	TGTGCCAGCAGCCGTATGCGGAGTCTACGTGAAAAACTGTTTTTT	CASSRMRSLREKLFF
TRBV29-1	few	.	TRBJ2-3	TGCAGCGTTGGAAGAGGGGGAACTAGCACAGATACGCAGTATTTT	CSVGRGGTSTDTQYF
TRBV9	.	.	TRBJ2-2	TGTGCCAGCGGAAACAGAAACACCGGGGAGCTGTTTTTT	CASGNRNTGELFF
TRBV7-3	.	.	TRBJ2-3	TGTGCCAGCAGCTTAAACGGAGCTAGCACAGATACGCAGTATTTT	CASSLNGASTDTQYF
TRBV6-6	few	TRBD2	TRBJ2-5	TGTGCCAGCAGTAGGACGGCGGGAGGGCAAGAGACCCAGTACTTC	CASSRTAGGQETQYF
TRBV28	once	.	TRBJ1-2	TGTGCCAGCACCCGGGGAAGAGGAGGCTACACCTTC	CASTRGRGGYTF
TRBV7-2	.	TRBD1	TRBJ2-3	TGTGCCAGCAGCTCCGGGACAGGGATCTTCACAGATACGCAGTATTTT	CASSSGTGIFTDTQYF
TRBV29-1	few	.	TRBJ1-2	TGCAGCGTTGCTGGGGTAACTAACTATGGCTACACCTTC	CSVAGVTNYGYTF
TRBV20-1	.	.	TRBJ1-5	TGCAGTGCTAGAGATGGCGCGGCAGGGAATCAGCCCCAGCATTTT	CSARDGAAGNQPQHF
TRBV12-5	few	.	TRBJ1-6	TGTGCTAGTGGCCCCTCCCATAATTCACCCCTCCACTTT	CASGPSHNSPLHF